The 2 T cell receptor beta chains in this list originate from one sample, sequenced in a study of CD8 T cells in Susac syndrome. cDNA came from about 0.5 to 1 ug RNA primed by random hexamers. Via MiXCR, TCRdb re-called the immunoSEQ multiplex PCR reads, giving one row per CDR3 protein. The sample includes about 180,000 distinct CDR3 sequences, 85% to 95% of them seen just once. The sample was CD8+ T cells from PBMCs. Receptor source: a human donor with multiple sclerosis.

The V gene is TRBV28, the J gene TRBJ2-1; perhaps TRBD2 as D (5 bases). The CDR3 runs to 15 residues. V was clipped by 1 base and J by 8 bases, with 15 bases between them. The germline CDR1 and CDR2 sequences are MDHEN and SYDVKM. CDR3 DNA sequence: TGTGCCAGCAGTTTATTGGCACCGAGTAGCGATGAGCAGTTCTTC. It specifies CASSLLAPSSDEQFF.

The rearrangement joins TRBV9 to TRBJ1-5; 8 bases are shared with TRBD1. V lost 3 bases to trimming and J lost 3 bases; unmatched junction nucleotides: 2. This CDR3 spans 14 amino acids. Germline V gene data show CDR1 as SGDLS and CDR2 as YYNGEE. In DNA, the CDR3 is TGTGCCAGCAGCGGGACAGGGTCCAATCAGCCCCAGCATTTT. Residues: CASSGTGSNQPQHF. Together with reference TRBV9 and TRBJ1-5, the CDR3 gives the full variable domain: DSGVTQTPKHLITATGQRVTLRCSPRSGDLSVYWYQQSLDQGLQFLIQYYNGEERAKGNILERFSAQQFPDLHSELNLSSLELGDSALYFCASSGTGSNQPQHFGDGTRLSIL.